This T cell receptor (beta chain) was recorded in a study of vaccination and CD4 T cells after COVID-19. Study-wide background: The stimulating agents, overlapping spike peptides, came from SARS-CoV-2, HCoV-NL63, HCoV-OC43 and HCoV-229E.

Stated treatment: 10-day PBMC culture with coronavirus spike peptide pools or control peptides (ViraFEST assay). Prior to the COVID-19 pandemic (2011-2018), the unexposed donor's CD4+ T cells were collected. An Oncomine TCR Beta short-read assay was used to sequence the DNA from cultured CD4+ T cells. Someone extracted genomic DNA from cultured CD4+ T cells. TCRdb redid the calling of the PCR reads with MiXCR, one entry per CDR3 protein. This table has 9,500 or so distinct CDR3 sequences, under 40% appearing once. Note on this clonotype: The target antigen is unknown.

The germline CDR1 and CDR2 sequences are SGHTA and FQGTGA. The CDR3 spans 14 residues. Trimming stripped 1 base from V and 5 bases from J, with 11 bases between. The source is a human donor in good health. The sequencing sample was made of CD4+ T cells from blood, cultured in vitro. The chain recombines TRBV7-3 with TRBJ2-5; TRBD2 is a possible D gene (5 bases). CDR3 loop: CASSLNTGGETQYF. CDR3 nucleotides: TGTGCCAGCAGCTTAAATACTGGCGGGGAGACCCAGTACTTC.